This TCR beta chain comes out of a study of cytomegalovirus exposure and HLA in healthy donors (TCRdb year 2017). Concerning the study at large: In an earlier analysis of some 550 of the donors, 250 to 300 Gb of sequence data and 90 million to 130 million unique TCR beta sequences from 150 million to 200 million T cells were reported. To decide whether each TCR beta V gene segment behaved as functional or pseudogenic, an earlier analysis of fewer than 750 of the donors relied on high-throughput TCR beta sequencing. Genome-wide SNP genotypes for about three fifths of the 666 donors were used in a later genetic analysis, which treated that subset as a discovery cohort. The study was designed to test whether signatures of past pathogen exposure could be identified by cataloging public T cell receptors. Of the roughly 400 genotyped donors, around 81% fell in the genetic ancestry cluster associated with self-reported Caucasian donors. A later analysis re-analyzed previously published TCR beta repertoires from several hundred donors and added high-resolution HLA genotyping to study TCR occurrence patterns. High-throughput TCR immunosequencing, statistical association of individual TCRs with disease status, and machine learning were combined to predict cytomegalovirus infection status. HLA typing included class I and class II loci at four-digit resolution. Besides the first cohort of about 730 subjects, a separate validation cohort made up of 90 to 150 different subjects was used. Rather than using new phenotypic data, the later analysis identified candidate immune exposures from TCR beta sequences and from how often those sequences occurred across donors. Among several hundred genotyped donors of the cohort, an average of about 220,000 unique TCR beta nucleotide sequences was sequenced per donor, of which about 19% were non-productive. Because of strong linkage in the cohort, 5 or 6 DR-DQ haplotypes were treated as single units for association and clustering. The study used immunosequencing to profile the T cell repertoires of 600 to 850 subjects and linked those repertoires to cytomegalovirus serostatus. All discovery cohort repertoires had been generated on a single sequencing platform. About 320 gigabases of sequencing data and around 87 million unique TCR sequences were included in an early release covering 550 to 650 HLA-typed donors. Donor age, sex, ethnicity and CMV serostatus were compiled alongside the repertoire data. Typing coverage varied by locus: about 629-630 donors for A, B, C, DRB1 and DQB1; roughly 560 for DQA1; more than 600 for DPA1; 450 to 480 for DPB1. The research as a whole found: It was suggested by the authors that the approach could potentially be generalized to other disease states and immunological phenotypes. In a later analysis, HLA-associated TCR beta chains were found to be more clonally expanded and to have lower generation probabilities than equally common non-associated chains. The classifier was reported to diagnose cytomegalovirus status with high specificity and sensitivity in both the original cohort and the validation cohort. Presence/absence analyses assumed roughly uniform sequencing depth across donors, an assumption that may not hold. A few of the identified cytomegalovirus-associated TCR beta chains were confirmed in vitro to be specific for cytomegalovirus antigens. When HLA alleles, especially DR and DQ, strongly co-occurred, TCR associations were difficult to assign to individual alleles. Across donors, most TCR sequences were observed very rarely, whereas some public TCRs were present in many individuals. Compared with the roughly 670-donor mean, donors in an Asian-associated ancestry cluster had fewer N-insertions in productive TCRs, according to a later genetic analysis. According to a later analysis, parvovirus B19, influenza, CMV and Epstein-Barr virus appeared linked to several top co-occurrence clusters. A cluster of highly shared sequence variants was judged likely to be a technical artifact of the sequencing pipeline. A further reported finding was that TCR beta sequences accurately predicted the HLA-A and HLA-B alleles for most subjects in the first cohort. Because the 87-base-pair reads could not distinguish some IMGT-functional V segments, including TRBV6-2 and TRBV6-3, those segments were excluded. Linkage disequilibrium might explain the correlated functional status among segregating V segments, but an unknown experimental factor could not be excluded. Approximately 18 rarely observed V segments, including chromosome 9 orphons, were excluded from the earlier analysis of just under 600 of the donors because counts were too low. In an earlier analysis of 587 of the donors, most TCR beta V segments were observed in productive rearrangements about 87% or about 30% of the time, broadly matching IMGT annotations. In the study, approximately 150 TCR beta chains were listed as associated with cytomegalovirus. At a false discovery rate of 0.05, a later analysis linked some 18,000 TCR beta sequences to specific HLA alleles. Most CMV-associated TCR beta chains appeared to be HLA-restricted in a later analysis, and the HLA associations seemed to be driven largely by CMV exposure. According to a later analysis, TCR association rates differed among HLA loci, with DRB1 alleles showing the most associated TCRs and HLA-C alleles showing the fewest. CMV serostatus was the only immune exposure information available for the cohort. V-gene and J-gene trimming of TCR beta chains was associated with a missense DCLRE1C variant in a later genetic analysis, and the association was replicated in an independent cohort. Because HLA typing was unavailable for some donors at each locus, only the typed subset was used in association tests. This cohort had only TCR beta chains sequenced, and the lack of alpha or paired-chain data limited which features could be detected.

Library preparation used the immunoSEQ multiplex PCR assay. For the multiplex PCR, a mixture combining 60 forward primers for TCR Vbeta segments and 13 reverse primers for TCR Jbeta segments was used. The CDR3 region of rearranged TCR beta genes was amplified from genomic DNA by a multiplex PCR assay. The Illumina HiSeq System was used to sequence the amplified TCR beta libraries as 87-base-pair reads. On the authors' methods: Across the 670 or so repertoires, a later analysis counted roughly 84 million unique TCR beta chains, roughly 11 million of which were shared by at least two donors. A nearest-neighbor algorithm error-corrected the raw reads and collapsed the reads into unique sequences, merging closely related sequences to remove PCR and sequencing errors. To assign V, D and J gene segments, CDR3 sequences were aligned to IMGT reference sequences. For a sequence to be retained, a match of at least six nucleotides was required to both a V gene segment and a J gene segment. A rearrangement was called productive if the CDR3 had no stop codons and remained in frame with V and J, and every other rearrangement was called non-productive. Following IMGT convention, CDR3 was defined as the stretch from the second conserved V-encoded cysteine up to the conserved J-encoded phenylalanine. Sequences without an unambiguous match to a single V gene segment were excluded from the earlier analysis of a few hundred of the donors. An earlier analysis of several hundred of the donors called V segments functional above 56.7% productive rearrangements and segregating when the between-donor standard deviation exceeded 5%. A statistical classification framework was built for diagnosing cytomegalovirus status from the catalog of TCR beta chain sequences. In a later analysis, TCR nucleotide sequences were compared against IMGT/GENE-DB human TR gene sequences so that V and J genes could be assigned. A later analysis assigned CDR3 sequences and most-parsimonious VDJ recombination scenarios with the TCRdist pipeline. A later analysis defined each TCR beta chain by its CDR3 amino acid sequence plus V-gene family, and excluded reads lacking a unique V-gene family. As a way to deal with suspected cross-contamination and a sequencing artifact, a later analysis dropped under 600 nucleotide sequences that were highly shared and had low generation probability. For each public chain, a later analysis derived a clonal expansion index from normalized ranks of inferred template counts within each repertoire. A later analysis computed generation probabilities with a VDJ recombination model fitted to out-of-frame rearrangements, and checked the results against IGoR. In a later analysis, hypergeometric tests were used to score TCR-TCR, TCR-HLA and TCR-CMV co-occurrence, with a repertoire-size bias correction applied to TCR pairs. In a later analysis, false discovery rates were estimated by permuting HLA or CMV assignments 20 times. In a later analysis, co-occurring TCRs were grouped using DBSCAN, and TCRdist sequence similarity was added for clustering within HLA-allele-positive subsets. Co-occurrence clustering excluded repertoires with fewer than 30,000 or more than 120,000 public chains, plus five with anomalous nucleotide sharing. The table was pulled from immuneACCESS by TCRdb, which kept in-frame rearrangements only. Such tables lose some clones; where checked, under half of the loss comes from unresolved V genes, and the rest has no known cause. From that table come the V and J calls and clone size; the DNA was used to work out D and trimming. The sample table lists under 200,000 clones, about four fifths of them with a count of one. The leading ten clones occupy roughly 0.4% of the sample.

CDR1 SGHRS and CDR2 YFSETQ were looked up in the germline V gene. The germline V and J ends show losses of 0 bases and 2 bases respectively, and no gene match explains 19 bases of the junction. From the cysteine through the phenylalanine, the CDR3 covers 20 amino acids. Kept here is only the CDR3 DNA, which spans 60 bases and is read in frame from base 1. In total, roughly 670 healthy bone marrow donors made up the cohort. All cohort members were sampled while nominally healthy, although unrecorded immune exposures were likely present. The donor was CMV seropositive and belonged to the group of a few hundred seropositive cohort members. Each donor provided a peripheral blood sample, and peripheral blood mononuclear cells were used for TCR beta sequencing. Genomic DNA was extracted from the blood cell samples with the Qiagen DNeasy Blood Extraction Kit. Comment on this clone: The antigen it binds to is not known. Per-nucleotide qualities are absent, and no much larger clonotype sits a single base away.

Sequenced material: PBMCs. Recombination joined TRBV5-1 with TRBJ2-5, with 7 middle bases fitting TRBD1. This TCR was recovered from a male donor in good health and CMV-seropositive. The sequence in DNA is TGCGCCAGCAGCTTGGGGGTCGGGGACAGTATCCCCTTTGGGCAAGAGACCCAGTACTTC. Its protein is CASSLGVGDSIPFGQETQYF. Outside the CDR3, residues come from the reference TRBV5-1 and TRBJ2-5 proteins, so the full variable domain is: KAGVTQTPRYLIKTRGQQVTLSCSPISGHRSVSWYQQTPGQGLQFLFEYFSETQRNKGNFPGRFSGRQFSNSRSEMNVSTLELGDSALYLCASSLGVGDSIPFGQETQYFGPGTRLLVL.